These 7 T cell receptor beta chains were sequenced from one sample in a study of shared clonotypes between healthy human individuals. The method was immunoSEQ multiplex PCR; TCRdb's version includes in-frame clones alone and lacks a portion of them. The sample includes approximately 640,000 clones, around 90% of them seen just once. The source material was memory CD8+ T cells from PBMCs. This sample's subset: CD45RO+ cells pooled with CCR7-negative TemRA cells. These receptors were collected from a man between 18 and 35 years old in good health. Some clones in this sample may be carry-over from other donors' samples.

V is TRBV27 and J is TRBJ2-7; 8 bases fit TRBD2. Per the germline V gene, CDR1 is MNHEY and CDR2 is SMNVEV (reference sequence). Losses at the gene ends were 6 bases for V and 9 bases for J; bases not matched to a gene: 16. CDR3 length: 15 amino acids. CDR3 residues: CASSSTIAGTDGQYF. The CDR3 DNA follows: TGTGCCAGCAGCTCGACGATAGCGGGGACGGATGGGCAGTACTTC.

The V call is TRBV19, the J call TRBJ2-2, with 9 bases that match TRBD2. Germline trimming cut 3 bases from V and 7 bases from J; bases unmatched to any gene: 6. CDR3 length: 15 residues. In germline, CDR1 is LNHDA, CDR2 SQIVND (reference sequence). CDR3 region: CASSISGSSHGELFF. CDR3 DNA sequence: TGTGCCAGTAGTATTAGCGGGAGTAGTCACGGGGAGCTGTTTTTT.

This chain uses TRBV10-3 with TRBJ2-1; 8 bases agree with TRBD1. After removal of 2 bases from V and 1 base from J, the junction contained 1 base not matched to a gene. Germline loops: CDR1 ENHRY, CDR2 SYGVKD. The CDR3 totals 15 residues. The CDR3 sequence: CAISEDRGSYNEQFF. CDR3 sequence (DNA): TGTGCCATCAGTGAGGACAGGGGTTCCTACAATGAGCAGTTCTTC.

The CDR3 DNA follows: TGTGCCTGGAGCGCAGGGGTATACACCTACAATGAGCAGTTCTTC. Protein sequence: CAWSAGVYTYNEQFF. The rearrangement uses TRBV30 and TRBJ2-1, with D maybe TRBD1 (6 bases). Between the trimmed V and J ends, which lost 3 bases and 2 bases, there was a span of 14 bases. CDR1 GTSNPN and CDR2 SVGIG come from the germline V gene (reference sequence). The CDR3 spans 15 residues. Combining the CDR3 with reference TRBV30 and TRBJ2-1 gives the whole variable domain SQTIHQWPATLVQPVGSPLSLECTVEGTSNPNLYWYRQAAGRGLQLLFYSVGIGQISSEVPQNLSASRPQDRQFILSSKKLLLSDSGFYLCAWSAGVYTYNEQFFGPGTRLTVL.

The gene calls are TRBV15 and TRBJ2-3; 7 bases are shared with TRBD1. This CDR3 region has 15 residues. V gave up 0 bases and J gave up 6 bases; unmatched junction bases: 6. Germline loops: CDR1 LNHNV, CDR2 YYDKDF (reference sequence). The DNA of the CDR3 is TGTGCCACCAGCAGAGAAACAGGGGCCCGGGATACGCAGTATTTT. Its protein product is CATSRETGARDTQYF.

This chain connects TRBV6-8 to TRBJ2-7; TRBD2 is a possible D gene (5 bases). The germline V gene encodes CDR1 MNHGY and CDR2 SAAAGT. Trimming took off 7 bases at V and 12 bases at J, with 13 bases between the two ends. The CDR3 spans 10 residues. The DNA for the CDR3 is TGTGCCAGCAATAGGAGAGGGCGGTACTTC. It is translated as CASNRRGRYF.

The chain employs TRBV7-9 and TRBJ2-1; D possibly matches TRBD1 or TRBD2 (5 bases each). This CDR3 is built from 15 residues. Germline V gene sequence: CDR1 SEHNR, CDR2 FQNEAQ (reference sequence). The ends were cut back, 4 bases at V and 5 bases at J, with 15 bases in the middle. Here the CDR3 DNA reads TGTGCCAGCAGCTCTCCGGGACGGGGAGACAATGAGCAGTTCTTC. It translates to CASSSPGRGDNEQFF.